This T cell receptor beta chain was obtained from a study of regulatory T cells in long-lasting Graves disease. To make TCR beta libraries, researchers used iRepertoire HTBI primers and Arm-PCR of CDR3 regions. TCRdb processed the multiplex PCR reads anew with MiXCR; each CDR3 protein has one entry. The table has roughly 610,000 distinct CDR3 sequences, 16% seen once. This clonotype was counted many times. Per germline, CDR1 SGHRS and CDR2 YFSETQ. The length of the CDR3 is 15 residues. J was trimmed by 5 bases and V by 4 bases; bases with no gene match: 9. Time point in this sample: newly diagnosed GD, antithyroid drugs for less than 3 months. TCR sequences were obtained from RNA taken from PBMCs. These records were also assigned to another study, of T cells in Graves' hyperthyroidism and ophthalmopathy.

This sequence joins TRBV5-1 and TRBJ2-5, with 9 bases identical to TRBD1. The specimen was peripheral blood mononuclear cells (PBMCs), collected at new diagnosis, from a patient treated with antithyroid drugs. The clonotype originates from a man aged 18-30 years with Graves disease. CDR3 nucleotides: TGCGCCAGCAGCACTGGACAGGGGAGGCGGGAGACCCAGTACTTC. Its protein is CASSTGQGRRETQYF.